The 23 T cell receptor beta chains given below trace back to one sample, sequenced in a study of blood T cell repertoires in COVID-19. Assay: immunoSEQ multiplex PCR; the TCRdb copy retains only in-frame clones and omits some. The data show under 300,000 clones, roughly 80% seen once. Sequencing was done on a sample of peripheral blood. The receptors were sampled from a woman between 18 and 29 years old with acute or convalescent COVID-19.

V gene TRBV19 combines with J gene TRBJ1-5; no clear D gene. CDR1 is LNHDA, CDR2 SQIVND, per germline (reference sequence). V was cut by 9 bases and J by 2 bases, with 14 bases left in between. This CDR3 contains 14 residues. CDR3 protein: CASRVFRGNQPQHF. CDR3 DNA sequence: TGTGCCAGCCGCGTCTTTCGGGGCAATCAGCCCCAGCATTTT.

This clone was detected only a few times. The V call is TRBV14, the J call TRBJ2-5; 12 nucleotides align to TRBD2. Germline V gives CDR1 SGHDN, CDR2 FVKESK. J lost 2 bases, V lost 4 bases, and 8 bases had no gene match. The CDR3 sequence is 17 residues long. The CDR3 nucleotides are TGTGCCAGCAGCCCGGGACTAGCGGGTGGCCCACAAGAGACCCAGTACTTC. Protein: CASSPGLAGGPQETQYF.

This chain joins TRBV12-3 or TRBV12-4 and TRBJ1-2, with a possible D match to TRBD1 (6 bases). Trimming removed 6 bases at V and 11 bases at J, with 19 bases between. CDR3 length: 13 amino acids. Here the CDR3 DNA reads TGTGCCAGCAGCCCGGACAGTCCCTTTGGGTACACCTTC. Protein: CASSPDSPFGYTF.

The chain couples TRBV5-6 to TRBJ2-1; 9 bases map to TRBD2. With V trimmed by 5 bases and J by 6 bases, 6 bases remained unmatched. This CDR3 contains 14 residues. The V gene's germline CDR1 is SGHDT and CDR2 YYEEEE. In nucleotides, the CDR3 is TGTGCCAGCAGGGACGGAGCGGGAGGCAATGAGCAGTTCTTC. Protein: CASRDGAGGNEQFF.

The chain combines TRBV24-1 with TRBJ1-2; D may be TRBD1 (6 bases). V was cut by 4 bases and J by 4 bases, with 6 bases left in between. From germline, CDR1 is KGHDR and CDR2 SFDVKD. CDR3 length: 12 amino acids. The CDR3 loop reads CATSDRGYGYTF. The CDR3 DNA follows: TGTGCCACCAGTGACAGGGGCTATGGCTACACCTTC.

V usage is TRBV2 and J usage is TRBJ2-7; D possibly corresponds to TRBD1 (5 bases). Trimming cost V 6 bases and J 6 bases, with 15 bases left between them. CDR1 is SNHLY, CDR2 FYNNEI, per germline. This CDR3 is 13 amino acids long. The CDR3 protein is CASRLEGAGEQYF. The CDR3 coding sequence is TGTGCCAGCAGGCTAGAAGGGGCTGGCGAGCAGTACTTC.

The genes are TRBV24-1 and TRBJ2-3; D is unclear. V was shortened by 5 bases and J by 1 base, with 3 bases between the two germline ends. CDR1 KGHDR and CDR2 SFDVKD come from the germline V gene. CDR3 size: 12 residues. This CDR3 reads CATSAGTDTQYF. The CDR3 DNA sequence: TGTGCCACCAGTGCCGGCACAGATACGCAGTATTTT.

This clone was recorded a few times. The rearrangement links TRBV7-3 to TRBJ1-2; no firm D call. This CDR3 contains 13 residues. CDR1 is SGHTA, CDR2 FQGTGA, per germline. Trimming stripped 0 bases from V and 7 bases from J, with 9 bases between. The CDR3 nucleotides are TGTGCCAGCAGCTTAACGCGGGCTTCTGGCTACACCTTC. The encoded protein is CASSLTRASGYTF.

The chain links TRBV19 to TRBJ1-1; no reliable D call. Germline CDR1 is LNHDA and CDR2 is SQIVND (reference sequence). Deletions cut 5 bases from V and 6 bases from J, with 16 bases between. CDR3 length: 14 amino acids. In nucleotides, the CDR3 is TGTGCCAGTAGTCCTCAAGTGGGTGCGGCTGAAGCTTTCTTT. It translates to CASSPQVGAAEAFF. Variable domain in full (rest from reference TRBV19 and TRBJ1-1): DGGITQSPKYLFRKEGQNVTLSCEQNLNHDAMYWYRQDPGQGLRLIYYSQIVNDFQKGDIAEGYSVSREKKESFPLTVTSAQKNPTAFYLCASSPQVGAAEAFFGQGTRLTVV.

This chain connects TRBV9 to TRBJ2-1; unclear D gene. Per germline, CDR1 SGDLS and CDR2 YYNGEE. The CDR3 has 15 amino acids. Trimming removed 0 bases from V and 6 bases from J, with 13 bases in between. The CDR3 sequence is CASSVAPSGSNEQFF. The CDR3 bases are TGTGCCAGCAGCGTAGCTCCCTCAGGCAGCAATGAGCAGTTCTTC.

The gene calls are TRBV10-1 and TRBJ2-1; TRBD1 aligns across 9 bases. The ends lost 3 bases at V and 16 bases at J; junction bases unmatched: 13. The CDR3 has 14 residues. From germline, CDR1 is WNHNN and CDR2 SYGVQD (reference sequence). CDR3 amino acids: CASSDFVTGGYFFF. The CDR3 DNA follows: TGCGCCAGCAGTGACTTCGTGACAGGGGGGTACTTTTTCTTC.

The V and J genes are TRBV28 and TRBJ1-1; no clear D gene. The germline gives CDR1 MDHEN, CDR2 SYDVKM. Trimming cost V 5 bases and J 4 bases, with 14 bases left between them. The CDR3 is 14 residues long. CDR3 sequence: CASSPRIEGTEAFF. The CDR3 region has the DNA TGTGCCAGCAGTCCGCGAATCGAGGGCACTGAAGCTTTCTTT.

The chain links TRBV11-3 to TRBJ2-2; the D is unclear. The CDR3 spans 14 residues. Germline values: CDR1 SGHNT, CDR2 YENEEA. Trimming took 3 bases from V and 6 from J, leaving 11 bases between them. CDR3 protein: CASSFAAGSGELFF. DNA for the CDR3: TGTGCCAGCAGCTTTGCTGCAGGCTCCGGGGAGCTGTTTTTT.

J is TRBJ2-5 and V is TRBV5-4; 9 bases are a match to TRBD2. The CDR3 totals 14 residues. Germline V gene data show CDR1 as SGHNT and CDR2 as YYREEE (reference sequence). The V segment lost 6 bases and the J segment 5 bases; nucleotides outside the gene matches: 8. CDR3 DNA: TGTGCCAGCACCTCGGGCGGGAGGGCCGAGACCCAGTACTTC. Protein: CASTSGGRAETQYF. Full variable domain (remainder filled in from reference TRBV5-4 and TRBJ2-5): ETGVTQSPTHLIKTRGQQVTLRCSSQSGHNTVSWYQQALGQGPQFIFQYYREEENGRGNFPPRFSGLQFPNYSSELNVNALELDDSALYLCASTSGGRAETQYFGPGTRLLVL.

The chain links TRBV28 to TRBJ2-1; tentative D call: TRBD1 (5 bases). The CDR3 sequence is 12 residues long. Trimming removed 6 bases at V and 13 bases at J, with 16 bases between. In germline, CDR1 is MDHEN, CDR2 SYDVKM. As DNA, the CDR3 is TGTGCCAGCAGGTCCCCCCTAGGGGATCAGTTCTTC. Amino acids: CASRSPLGDQFF. The entire variable domain, with the rest obtained from reference TRBV28 and TRBJ2-1, is as follows: DVKVTQSSRYLVKRTGEKVFLECVQDMDHENMFWYRQDPGLGLRLIYFSYDVKMKEKGDIPEGYSVSREKKERFSLILESASTNQTSMYLCASRSPLGDQFFGPGTRLTVL.

J is TRBJ2-3 and V is TRBV7-2; 9 nucleotides align to TRBD2. CDR1 SGHTA and CDR2 FQGNSA come from the germline V gene. There are 19 residues in the CDR3. J lost 0 bases, V lost 3 bases, and 13 bases had no gene match. CDR3 DNA sequence: TGTGCCAGCAGCTTTCAAAGTAGCGGGAGAAAATCTAGCACAGATACGCAGTATTTT. Encoded protein: CASSFQSSGRKSSTDTQYF.

V is TRBV6-5 and J is TRBJ2-4; maybe TRBD2 (5 bases). V was trimmed by 10 bases and J by 6 bases, leaving 16 bases between them. CDR1 and CDR2 from the germline V gene are MNHEY and SVGAGI. This CDR3 spans 13 amino acids. CDR3 bases: TGTGCCACCTCGTTGGACCGGGGAAACATTCAGTACTTC. Protein product: CATSLDRGNIQYF.

This rearrangement joins TRBV30 to TRBJ1-2; possible D gene TRBD1, 6 bases. Germline CDR1 GTSNPN, CDR2 SVGIG (reference sequence). Trimming cost V 3 bases and J 3 bases, with 14 bases left between them. The CDR3 contains 14 residues. CDR3: CAWSATGRYYGYTF. The CDR3 region has the DNA TGTGCCTGGAGCGCAACAGGGCGGTACTATGGCTACACCTTC.

This chain connects TRBV16 to TRBJ1-2; TRBD1 matches 12 bases. The CDR3 length is 15 residues. From germline, CDR1 is KGHSY and CDR2 FQNENV. Trimming at V came to 1 base and at J to 8 bases, leaving 5 bases not matched to a gene. The CDR3: CASSQLGQGARGYTF. The CDR3 DNA sequence: TGTGCCAGCAGCCAATTGGGACAGGGGGCGCGAGGCTACACCTTC. The variable domain in full, with the rest retrieved from reference TRBV16 and TRBJ1-2, is GEEVAQTPKHLVRGEGQKAKLYCAPIKGHSYVFWYQQVLKNEFKFLISFQNENVFDETGMPKERFSAKCLPNSPCSLEIQATKLEDSAVYFCASSQLGQGARGYTFGSGTRLTVV.

The chain has TRBV28 and TRBJ2-1, with TRBD2 as a possible D gene (5 bases). The CDR3 loop spans 15 amino acids. The V end was cut by 5 bases, the J end by 3 bases, with 14 bases between. CDR1 and CDR2 from the germline V gene are MDHEN and SYDVKM. CDR3 sequence reads: CASSPMSGRYNEQFF. In nucleotides, the CDR3 is TGTGCCAGCAGTCCGATGAGCGGTCGCTACAATGAGCAGTTCTTC.

The rearrangement joins TRBV20-1 to TRBJ2-7; maybe TRBD2 (5 bases). CDR1 is DFQATT and CDR2 is SNEGSKA in the germline V gene (reference sequence). V was shortened by 3 bases and J by 2 bases, with 8 bases between the two germline ends. The CDR3 sequence is 12 residues long. The CDR3 DNA follows: TGCAGTGCTAGTGCCGGGACCTACGAGCAGTACTTC. It translates to CSASAGTYEQYF.

The chain links TRBV3-1 (or the pseudogene TRBV3-2) to TRBJ2-2, with 9 positions matching TRBD1. V shed 3 bases, J shed 7 bases, and the junction held 12 bases outside the gene matches. Germline-derived CDR1 and CDR2 are LGHDT and YNNKEL (reference sequence). The CDR3 runs to 17 residues. The CDR3 region has the DNA TGTGCCAGCAGCCAGCGCACCGGGACAGGGTGGATCGGGGAGCTGTTTTTT. Translating it yields CASSQRTGTGWIGELFF.

The chain carries TRBV5-1 and TRBJ2-7; 10 positions match TRBD1. V was pared by 2 bases and J by 3 bases, with 5 bases of the junction left unmatched. CDR3 length equals 15 residues. CDR1 and CDR2 from the germline V gene are SGHRS and YFSETQ. The CDR3: CASSFNRDRGYEQYF. The CDR3 nucleotides read TGCGCCAGCAGCTTCAACCGGGACAGGGGCTACGAGCAGTACTTC.